This T cell receptor beta chain was sequenced in a study of shared clonotypes between healthy human individuals. As for the study in general: Used for every donor were three CD4 naive, three CD4 memory, two CD8 naive and one CD8 memory plate.

Naive CD8 cells lacked CD45RO and underwent positive selection for CCR7, leaving out terminally differentiated effector memory CD45RA+ cells. Profiled with immunoSEQ multiplex PCR; TCRdb holds only in-frame clones, not every one. The sample yields 550,000 to 650,000 clones, about 95% seen once. This receptor was obtained from a woman aged 25-40 years in good health. Sequenced: naive CD8+ T cells sorted from blood.

CDR3 amino acids: CASSFRASYEQYF. CDR3 coding DNA: TGTGCCAGCAGTTTTAGGGCTTCCTACGAGCAGTACTTC. The rearrangement links TRBV28 to TRBJ2-7; D is unclear. Germline V gene sequence: CDR1 MDHEN, CDR2 SYDVKM. This CDR3 spans 13 amino acids. V was shortened by 3 bases and J by 1 base, with 7 bases between the two germline ends.